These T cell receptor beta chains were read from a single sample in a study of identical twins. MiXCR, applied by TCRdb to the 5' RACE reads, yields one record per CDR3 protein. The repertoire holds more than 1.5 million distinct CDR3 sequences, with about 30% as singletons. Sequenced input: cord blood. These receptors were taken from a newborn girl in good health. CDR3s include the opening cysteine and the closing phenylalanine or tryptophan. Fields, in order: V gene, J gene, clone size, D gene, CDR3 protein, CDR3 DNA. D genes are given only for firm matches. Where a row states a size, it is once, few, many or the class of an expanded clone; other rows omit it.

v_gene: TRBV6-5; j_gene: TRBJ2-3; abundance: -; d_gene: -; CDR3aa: CASSPGGSGTDTQYF; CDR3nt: TGTGCCAGCAGTCCCGGAGGGAGCGGCACAGATACGCAGTATTTT
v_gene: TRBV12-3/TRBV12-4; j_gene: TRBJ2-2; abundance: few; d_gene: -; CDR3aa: CASSLFPRSGWNTGELFF; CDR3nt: TGTGCCAGCAGTTTATTTCCTAGGAGCGGCTGGAACACCGGGGAGCTGTTTTTT
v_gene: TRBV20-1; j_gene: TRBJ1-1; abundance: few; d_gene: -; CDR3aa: CSAREGTEAFF; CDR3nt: TGCAGTGCTAGGGAGGGCACTGAAGCTTTCTTT
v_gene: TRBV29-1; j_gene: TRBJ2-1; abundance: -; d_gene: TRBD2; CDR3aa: CSVDNGLAGGLPYNEQFF; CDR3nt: TGCAGCGTGGACAACGGACTAGCGGGGGGTTTACCCTACAATGAGCAGTTCTTC
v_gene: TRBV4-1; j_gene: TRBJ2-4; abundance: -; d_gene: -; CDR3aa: CASSQVPLVNIQYF; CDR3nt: TGCGCCAGCAGCCAAGTTCCTTTGGTCAACATTCAGTACTTC
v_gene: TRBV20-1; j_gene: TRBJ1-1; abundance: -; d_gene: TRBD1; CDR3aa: CSARRQGATEAFF; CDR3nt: TGCAGTGCTAGGAGACAGGGGGCAACTGAAGCTTTCTTT
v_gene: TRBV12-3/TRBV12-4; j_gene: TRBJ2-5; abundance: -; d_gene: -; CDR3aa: CASSLALELSGETQYF; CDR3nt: TGTGCCAGCAGTTTAGCGCTCGAGCTGTCGGGGGAGACCCAGTACTTC
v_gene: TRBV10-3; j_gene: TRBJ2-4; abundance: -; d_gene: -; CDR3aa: CAISDGATKNIQYF; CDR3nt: TGTGCCATCAGTGACGGAGCTACAAAAAACATTCAGTACTTC
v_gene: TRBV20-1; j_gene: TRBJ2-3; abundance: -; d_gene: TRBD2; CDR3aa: CSAYFFERGTDTQYF; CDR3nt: TGCAGTGCCTATTTTTTTGAGCGGGGGACAGATACGCAGTATTTT
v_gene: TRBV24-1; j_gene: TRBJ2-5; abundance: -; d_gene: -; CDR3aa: CATSDPKPRGSYNEQYF; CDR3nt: TGTGCCACCAGTGATCCAAAACCGAGAGGGTCCTACAATGAGCAGTACTTC
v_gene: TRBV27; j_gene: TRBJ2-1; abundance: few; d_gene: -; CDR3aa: CASSSPTRGNEQFF; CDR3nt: TGTGCCAGCAGTTCCCCGACTAGAGGGAATGAGCAGTTCTTC
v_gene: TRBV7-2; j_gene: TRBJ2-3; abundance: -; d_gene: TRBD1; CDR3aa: CASSFHWTGGRTDTQYF; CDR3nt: TGTGCCAGCAGCTTCCATTGGACAGGGGGTAGGACAGATACGCAGTATTTT
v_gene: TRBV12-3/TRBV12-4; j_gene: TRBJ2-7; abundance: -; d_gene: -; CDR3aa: CARIAGLSSYEQYF; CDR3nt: TGTGCCAGAATAGCAGGCTTGAGCTCCTACGAGCAGTACTTC
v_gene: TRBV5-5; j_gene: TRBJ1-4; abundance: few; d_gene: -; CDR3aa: CASIQSRINEKLFF; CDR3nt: TGTGCCAGCATCCAGAGCCGGATTAATGAAAAACTGTTTTTT
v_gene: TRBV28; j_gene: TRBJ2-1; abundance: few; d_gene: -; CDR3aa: CASSLYGGVEQFF; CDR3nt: TGTGCCAGCAGTTTATACGGGGGAGTTGAGCAGTTCTTC
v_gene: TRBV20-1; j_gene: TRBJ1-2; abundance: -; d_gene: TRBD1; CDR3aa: CSARDLLSRDRADYGYTF; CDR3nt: TGCAGTGCTAGAGATTTACTGTCCCGGGACAGGGCTGACTATGGCTACACCTTC
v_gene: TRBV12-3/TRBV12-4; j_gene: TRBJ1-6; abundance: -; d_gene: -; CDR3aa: CASSTTGYGSPLHF; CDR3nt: TGTGCCAGCAGCACAACAGGGTATGGGTCACCCCTCCACTTT
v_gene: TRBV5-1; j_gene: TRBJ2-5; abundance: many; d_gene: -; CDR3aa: CASSLEGPYQETQYF; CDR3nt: TGCGCCAGCAGCTTAGAGGGACCGTACCAAGAGACCCAGTACTTC
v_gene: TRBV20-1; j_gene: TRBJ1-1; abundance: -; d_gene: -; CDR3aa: CSAKTTVNTEAFF; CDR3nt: TGCAGTGCCAAGACCACGGTGAACACTGAAGCTTTCTTT
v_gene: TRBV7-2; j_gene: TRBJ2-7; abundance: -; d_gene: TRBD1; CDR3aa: CASTPRGSYEQYF; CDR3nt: TGTGCCAGCACTCCCAGGGGGTCCTACGAGCAGTACTTC
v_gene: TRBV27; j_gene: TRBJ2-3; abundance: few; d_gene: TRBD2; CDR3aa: CASSSTGGRADTQYF; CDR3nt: TGTGCCAGCAGTTCAACGGGGGGGCGGGCAGATACGCAGTATTTT
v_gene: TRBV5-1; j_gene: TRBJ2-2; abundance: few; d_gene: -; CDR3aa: CASSARGSPTAGELFF; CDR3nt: TGCGCCAGCAGCGCCAGGGGTTCTCCAACGGCCGGGGAGCTGTTTTTT
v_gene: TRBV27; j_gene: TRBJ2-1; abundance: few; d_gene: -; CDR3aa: CASSSSRHSYNEQFF; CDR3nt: TGTGCCAGCAGTTCTTCTAGGCACTCCTACAATGAGCAGTTCTTC
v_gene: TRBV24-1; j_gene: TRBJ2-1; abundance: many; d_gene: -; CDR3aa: CATGIYNEQFF; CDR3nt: TGTGCCACCGGAATATACAATGAGCAGTTCTTC
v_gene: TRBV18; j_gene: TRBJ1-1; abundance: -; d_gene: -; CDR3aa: CASSGGMYTEAFF; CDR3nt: TGTGCCAGCTCCGGGGGTATGTACACTGAAGCTTTCTTT
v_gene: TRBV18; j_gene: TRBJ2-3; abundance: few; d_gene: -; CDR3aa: CASSPLAYTDTQYF; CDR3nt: TGTGCCAGCTCACCACTAGCCTACACAGATACGCAGTATTTT
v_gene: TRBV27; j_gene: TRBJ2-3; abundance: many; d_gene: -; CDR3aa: CASSRAATDTQYF; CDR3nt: TGTGCCAGCAGCCGGGCAGCCACAGATACGCAGTATTTT
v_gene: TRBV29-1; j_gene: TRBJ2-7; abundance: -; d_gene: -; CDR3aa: CSVARGTPYEQYF; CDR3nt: TGCAGCGTTGCCCGCGGGACCCCCTACGAGCAGTACTTC
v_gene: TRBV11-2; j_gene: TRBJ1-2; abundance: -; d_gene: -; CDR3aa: CASSLRQDNYGYTF; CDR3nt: TGTGCCAGCAGCTTGCGGCAGGATAACTATGGCTACACCTTC
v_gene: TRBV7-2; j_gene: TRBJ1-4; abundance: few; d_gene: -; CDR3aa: CASSPKGAEKLFF; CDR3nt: TGTGCCAGCAGCCCCAAAGGGGCCGAAAAACTGTTTTTT
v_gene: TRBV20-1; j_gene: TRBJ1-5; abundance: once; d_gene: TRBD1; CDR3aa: CSASDATGWEQPQHF; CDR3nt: TGCAGTGCTAGTGACGCGACAGGGTGGGAACAGCCCCAGCATTTT
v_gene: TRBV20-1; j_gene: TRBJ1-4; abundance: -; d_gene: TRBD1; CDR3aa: CSARGTANEKLFF; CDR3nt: TGCAGTGCCAGGGGGACAGCGAATGAAAAACTGTTTTTT
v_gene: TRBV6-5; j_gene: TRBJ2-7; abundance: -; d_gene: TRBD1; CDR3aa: CAQSRTGGYEQYF; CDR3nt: TGTGCCCAGTCGAGGACAGGGGGATACGAGCAGTACTTC
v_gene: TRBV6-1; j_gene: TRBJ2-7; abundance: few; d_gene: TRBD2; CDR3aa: CASSRLAGESYEQYF; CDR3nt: TGTGCCAGCAGTAGACTAGCGGGAGAGTCCTACGAGCAGTACTTC
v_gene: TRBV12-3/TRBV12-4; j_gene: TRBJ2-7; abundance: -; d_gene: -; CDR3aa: CASSSALRYEQYF; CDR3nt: TGTGCCAGCAGTTCAGCGCTTCGGTACGAGCAGTACTTC
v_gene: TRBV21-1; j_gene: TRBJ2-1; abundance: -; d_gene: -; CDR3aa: CASSTTLNEQFF; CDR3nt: TGTGCCAGCAGCACGACCTTAAATGAGCAGTTCTTC
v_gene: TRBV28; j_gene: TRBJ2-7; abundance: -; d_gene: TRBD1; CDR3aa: CASRTTGGLLYEQYF; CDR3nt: TGTGCCAGCAGGACCACAGGGGGCCTACTCTACGAGCAGTACTTC
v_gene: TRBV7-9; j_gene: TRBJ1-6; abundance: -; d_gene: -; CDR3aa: CASSFLTGGSPLHF; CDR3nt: TGTGCCAGCAGCTTCCTTACAGGTGGTTCACCCCTCCACTTT
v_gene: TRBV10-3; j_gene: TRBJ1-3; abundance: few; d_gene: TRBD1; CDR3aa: CAISERDSSGNTIYF; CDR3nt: TGTGCCATCAGTGAACGGGACAGCTCTGGAAACACCATATATTTT
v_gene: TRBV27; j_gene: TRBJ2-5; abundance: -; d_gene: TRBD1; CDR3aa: CASSRVTGAHQETQYF; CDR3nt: TGTGCCAGCAGTCGTGTGACAGGGGCCCACCAAGAGACCCAGTACTTC
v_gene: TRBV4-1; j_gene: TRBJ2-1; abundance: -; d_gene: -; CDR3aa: CASSQAENERFF; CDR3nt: TGCGCCAGCAGCCAAGCTGAGAATGAGCGGTTCTTC
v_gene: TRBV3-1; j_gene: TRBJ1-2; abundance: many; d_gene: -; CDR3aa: CASSQDLPYGYTF; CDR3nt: TGTGCCAGCAGCCAAGACTTACCCTATGGCTACACCTTC
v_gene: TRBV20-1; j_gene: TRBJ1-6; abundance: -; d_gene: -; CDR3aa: CSARQQVKVPTPLHF; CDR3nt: TGCAGTGCTAGACAACAGGTCAAGGTCCCTACACCCCTCCACTTT
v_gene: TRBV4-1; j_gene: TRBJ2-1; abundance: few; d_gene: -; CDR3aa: CASMGPTSEQFF; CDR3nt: TGCGCCAGCATGGGCCCGACAAGCGAGCAGTTCTTC
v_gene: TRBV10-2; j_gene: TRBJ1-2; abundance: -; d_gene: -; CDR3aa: CASRNTNYGYTF; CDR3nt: TGCGCCAGCAGGAACACTAACTATGGCTACACCTTC
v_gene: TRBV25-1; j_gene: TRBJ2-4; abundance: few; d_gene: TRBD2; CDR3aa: CASSRTSGRGIQYF; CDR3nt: TGTGCCAGCAGTCGGACTAGCGGGAGGGGCATTCAGTACTTC
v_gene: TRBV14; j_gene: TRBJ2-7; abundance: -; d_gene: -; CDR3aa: CACSLRYPGEQYF; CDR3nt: TGTGCCTGCAGCCTAAGATATCCTGGCGAGCAGTACTTC
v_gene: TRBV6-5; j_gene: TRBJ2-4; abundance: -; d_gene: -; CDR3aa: CAGSPQEGNIQYF; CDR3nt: TGTGCCGGCAGTCCCCAGGAGGGAAACATTCAGTACTTC
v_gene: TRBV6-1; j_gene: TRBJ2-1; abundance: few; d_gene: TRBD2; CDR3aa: CASSESLAGWKAGDEQFF; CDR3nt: TGTGCCAGCAGTGAATCCCTAGCGGGATGGAAGGCGGGGGATGAGCAGTTCTTC
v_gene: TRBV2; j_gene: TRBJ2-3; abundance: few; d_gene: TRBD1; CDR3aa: CASRRGGAGTDTQYF; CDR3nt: TGTGCCAGCAGGCGAGGGGGCGCGGGCACAGATACGCAGTATTTT
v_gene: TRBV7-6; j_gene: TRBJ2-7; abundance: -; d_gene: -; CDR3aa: CASSLGYDTYEQYF; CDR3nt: TGTGCCAGCAGCTTAGGATATGATACCTACGAGCAGTACTTC
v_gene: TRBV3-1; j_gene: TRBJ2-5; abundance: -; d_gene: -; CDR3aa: CASSQEVYRVQETRYF; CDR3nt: TGTGCCAGCAGCCAAGAGGTTTATAGAGTTCAAGAGACCCGGTACTTC
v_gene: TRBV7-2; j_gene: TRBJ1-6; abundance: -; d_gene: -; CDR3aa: CASSLDRINSPLHF; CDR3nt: TGTGCCAGCAGCTTAGACAGGATTAATTCACCCCTCCACTTT
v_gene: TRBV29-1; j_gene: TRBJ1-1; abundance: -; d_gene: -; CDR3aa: CSVEANPGRGEAFF; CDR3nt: TGCAGCGTTGAAGCCAACCCAGGGAGAGGTGAAGCTTTCTTT